These 13 T cell receptor beta chains share one sample of origin, sequenced in a study of shared clonotypes between healthy human individuals. Produced via immunoSEQ multiplex PCR; TCRdb's table is partial and in-frame only. This table holds roughly 2,300,000 clones, 85% to 95% found once. The sequencing input was naive CD4+ T cells from PBMCs. Sample subset: CD45RA+ positively selected. All receptors come from a man aged 18 to 35 in good health. Some clones in this sample may be carry-over from other donors' samples.

V gene TRBV6-5 combines with J gene TRBJ2-7; 10 bases map to TRBD1. The junction had 5 bases not matched to a gene; V was cut back by 7 bases and J by 2 bases. Germline V lookup: CDR1 MNHEY, CDR2 SVGAGI. CDR3 length equals 14 residues. As DNA, the CDR3 is TGTGCCAGCACCGAGGACAGGGGGGCCTACGAGCAGTACTTC. As protein: CASTEDRGAYEQYF.

V usage is TRBV28 and J usage is TRBJ1-2, with 8 nucleotides matching TRBD1. The CDR3 totals 17 residues. Unmatched junction bases numbered 13, after V lost 1 base and J lost 6 bases. Germline V CDR1 and CDR2: MDHEN, SYDVKM. This CDR3 reads CASSLLGRGLARNGYTF. CDR3 in DNA: TGTGCCAGCAGTTTATTGGGCAGGGGGCTTGCCCGTAATGGCTACACCTTC.

This clone showed up just once. This chain connects TRBV6-4 to TRBJ1-2, with D possibly TRBD1 on 5 matching bases. Germline CDR1 is MRHNA and CDR2 is SNTAGT. CDR3 length: 12 residues. V was pared by 10 bases and J by 7 bases, with 16 bases between. CDR3 sequence reads: CANHPDSAGYTF. CDR3 DNA: TGTGCCAACCATCCCGACAGTGCTGGCTACACCTTC.

A word on this clone: This same CDR3 is encoded by further DNA sequences in the sample. The chain combines TRBV7-2 with TRBJ2-7; D remains unclear. The CDR3 has 14 residues. The germline gives CDR1 SGHTA, CDR2 FQGNSA. The V gene lost 2 bases and the J gene lost 3 bases, with 11 bases spanning the gap. In DNA, the CDR3 is TGTGCCAGCAGCTTATCGGGCGGTCGCTACGAGCAGTACTTC. It codes for CASSLSGGRYEQYF.

The chain couples TRBV15 to TRBJ1-2; D not resolved. The CDR3 contains 13 residues. Germline-derived CDR1 and CDR2 are LNHNV and YYDKDF (reference sequence). With 3 bases removed from V and 7 bases from J, the gap between germline ends came to 12 bases. CDR3: CATSSGYSGGYTF. CDR3 DNA sequence: TGTGCCACCAGCAGTGGGTATTCGGGTGGCTACACCTTC.

The CDR3 region is CASSLLGGRGEAFF. CDR3 DNA sequence: TGTGCCAGCAGTTTATTAGGGGGGAGGGGTGAAGCTTTCTTT. The chain has TRBV27 and TRBJ1-1, with TRBD1 as a possible D gene (6 bases). The length of the CDR3 is 14 residues. V dropped 1 base and J dropped 7 bases, with 13 bases sitting between them. Germline V gene lookup returns CDR1 MNHEY and CDR2 SMNVEV (reference sequence).

This chain joins TRBV5-1 and TRBJ2-3, with 7 bases lining up with TRBD2. The CDR3 spans 15 residues. The germline gives CDR1 SGHRS, CDR2 YFSETQ. Trimming took 2 bases from V and 5 from J; bases not matched to a gene: 8. The chain's CDR3 is CASSLATSGGDTQYF. CDR3 in DNA: TGCGCCAGCAGCTTAGCTACCTCGGGGGGAGATACGCAGTATTTT. The variable domain in full, completed from reference TRBV5-1 and TRBJ2-3, reads KAGVTQTPRYLIKTRGQQVTLSCSPISGHRSVSWYQQTPGQGLQFLFEYFSETQRNKGNFPGRFSGRQFSNSRSEMNVSTLELGDSALYLCASSLATSGGDTQYFGPGTRLTVL.

This clone was found a few times. The chain joins TRBV28 to TRBJ1-1, with a possible D match to TRBD1 (6 bases). The CDR3 sequence is 12 residues long. V lost 3 bases, J lost 10 bases, and 12 bases lay in between. The germline gives CDR1 MDHEN, CDR2 SYDVKM. This CDR3 is CASSLPGAPAFF. CDR3 coding DNA: TGTGCCAGCAGTTTGCCAGGGGCACCAGCTTTCTTT. Supplemented by reference TRBV28 and TRBJ1-1, the full variable domain reads DVKVTQSSRYLVKRTGEKVFLECVQDMDHENMFWYRQDPGLGLRLIYFSYDVKMKEKGDIPEGYSVSREKKERFSLILESASTNQTSMYLCASSLPGAPAFFGQGTRLTVV.

CDR3 sequence reads: CASSVGTGGQETQYF. For the CDR3, the DNA is TGTGCCAGCAGCGTAGGGACAGGAGGACAAGAGACCCAGTACTTC. V is TRBV9 and J is TRBJ2-5, with TRBD1 matching over 7 bases. This CDR3 has 15 amino acids. Germline V CDR1 and CDR2: SGDLS, YYNGEE. The J segment lost 2 bases and the V segment lost 0 bases, leaving 4 bases of the junction unmatched.

The V and J genes are TRBV28 and TRBJ2-7, with D possibly being TRBD1 (6 bases). V was shortened by 10 bases and J by 3 bases, with 19 bases between the two germline ends. The CDR3 sequence is 14 residues long. Germline lookup yields CDR1 MDHEN and CDR2 SYDVKM. CDR3 nucleotides: TGTGCCACTATGAGACAGGAACCCGTCTACGAGCAGTACTTC. Translated: CATMRQEPVYEQYF.

For this clone: Other DNA sequences in this sample translate to the same CDR3. The rearrangement links TRBV20-1 to TRBJ2-5; no clear D. Between the trimmed V and J ends, which lost 3 bases and 5 bases, there was a span of 7 bases. The CDR3 runs 11 residues. The germline V gene has CDR1 DFQATT and CDR2 SNEGSKA (reference sequence). This CDR3 is CSASGRETQYF. CDR3 coding DNA: TGCAGTGCTAGCGGTAGGGAGACCCAGTACTTC.

This sequence joins TRBV7-9 and TRBJ2-5; no reliable D call. TRBJ2-7 matches the DNA end more closely, so the J call is doubtful. This CDR3 is 15 amino acids long. Germline CDR1 and CDR2: SEHNR and FQNEAQ (reference sequence). The CDR3 loop reads CASSPDLPGGYEQYF. CDR3 nucleotide sequence: TGTGCCAGCAGCCCAGACCTGCCGGGTGGCTACGAGCAGTACTTC.

The chain combines TRBV28 with TRBJ2-7, with D maybe TRBD2 (7 bases). Trimming removed 8 bases from V and 4 bases from J, with 21 bases in between. Germline V gene sequence: CDR1 MDHEN, CDR2 SYDVKM. CDR3 length equals 15 residues. The CDR3 reads CASPTSRGRKYEQYF. In nucleotides, the CDR3 is TGTGCCAGCCCAACGTCGCGGGGGCGGAAGTACGAGCAGTACTTC.